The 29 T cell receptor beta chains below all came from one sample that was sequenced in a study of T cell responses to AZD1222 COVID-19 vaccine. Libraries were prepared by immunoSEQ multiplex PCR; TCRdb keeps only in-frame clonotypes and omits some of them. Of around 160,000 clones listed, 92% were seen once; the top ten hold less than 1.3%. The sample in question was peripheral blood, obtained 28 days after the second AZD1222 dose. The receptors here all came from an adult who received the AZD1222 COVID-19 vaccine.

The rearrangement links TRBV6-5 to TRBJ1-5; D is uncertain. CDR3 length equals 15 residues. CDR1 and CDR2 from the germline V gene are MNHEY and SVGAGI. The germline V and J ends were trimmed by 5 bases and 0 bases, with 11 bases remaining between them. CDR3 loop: CASSPGHNSNQPQHF. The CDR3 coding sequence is TGTGCCAGCAGTCCCGGGCATAATAGCAATCAGCCCCAGCATTTT.

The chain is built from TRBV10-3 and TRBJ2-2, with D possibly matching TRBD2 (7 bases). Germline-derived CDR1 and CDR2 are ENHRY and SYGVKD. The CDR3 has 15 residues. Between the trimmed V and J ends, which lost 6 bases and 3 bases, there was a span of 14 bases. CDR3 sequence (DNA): TGTGCCATCAGCATGGGGGGGCCGGACACCGGGGAGCTGTTTTTT. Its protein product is CAISMGGPDTGELFF.

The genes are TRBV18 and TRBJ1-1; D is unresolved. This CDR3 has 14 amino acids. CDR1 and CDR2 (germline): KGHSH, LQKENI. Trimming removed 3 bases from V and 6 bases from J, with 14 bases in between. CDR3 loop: CASSPSGIGPEAFF. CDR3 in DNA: TGTGCCAGCTCACCGAGTGGTATAGGGCCTGAAGCTTTCTTT.

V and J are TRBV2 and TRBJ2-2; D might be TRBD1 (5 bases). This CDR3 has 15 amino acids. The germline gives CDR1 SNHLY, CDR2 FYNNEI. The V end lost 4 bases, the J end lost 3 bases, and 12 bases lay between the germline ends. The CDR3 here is CASSGAGKYTGELFF. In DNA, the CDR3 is TGTGCCAGCAGTGGGGCAGGGAAATACACCGGGGAGCTGTTTTTT.

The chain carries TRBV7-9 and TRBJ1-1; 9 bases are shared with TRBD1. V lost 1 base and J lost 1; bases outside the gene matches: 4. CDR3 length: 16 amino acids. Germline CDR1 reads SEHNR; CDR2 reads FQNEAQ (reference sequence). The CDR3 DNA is TGTGCCAGCAGCTTAGAGGACAGGGGACCGAACACTGAAGCTTTCTTT. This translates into CASSLEDRGPNTEAFF. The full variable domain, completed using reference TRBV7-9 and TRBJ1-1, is DTGVSQNPRHKITKRGQNVTFRCDPISEHNRLYWYRQTLGQGPEFLTYFQNEAQLEKSRLLSDRFSAERPKGSFSTLEIQRTEQGDSAMYLCASSLEDRGPNTEAFFGQGTRLTVV.

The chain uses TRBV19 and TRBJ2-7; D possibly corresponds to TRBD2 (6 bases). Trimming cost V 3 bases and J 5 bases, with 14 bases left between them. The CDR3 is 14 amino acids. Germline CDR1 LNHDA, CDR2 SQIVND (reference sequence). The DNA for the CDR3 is TGTGCCAGTAGTATTGCGGGGAACTCGAACGAGCAGTACTTC. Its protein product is CASSIAGNSNEQYF.

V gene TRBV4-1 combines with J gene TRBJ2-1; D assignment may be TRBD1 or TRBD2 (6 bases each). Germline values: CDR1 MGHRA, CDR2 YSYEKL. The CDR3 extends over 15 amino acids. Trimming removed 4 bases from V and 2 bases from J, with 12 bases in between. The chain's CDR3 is CASSPTEGAYNEQFF. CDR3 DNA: TGCGCCAGCAGCCCGACGGAGGGGGCCTACAATGAGCAGTTCTTC.

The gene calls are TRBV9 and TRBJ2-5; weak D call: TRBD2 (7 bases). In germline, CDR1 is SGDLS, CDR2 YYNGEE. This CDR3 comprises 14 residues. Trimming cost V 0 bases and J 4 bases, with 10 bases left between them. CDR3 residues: CASSVGGGRETQYF. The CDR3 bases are TGTGCCAGCAGCGTAGGGGGGGGCCGAGAGACCCAGTACTTC.

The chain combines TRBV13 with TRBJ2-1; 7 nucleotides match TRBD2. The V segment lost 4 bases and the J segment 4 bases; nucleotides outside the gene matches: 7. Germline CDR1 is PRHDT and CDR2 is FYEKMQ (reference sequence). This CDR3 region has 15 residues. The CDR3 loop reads CASSYLAGEYNEQFF. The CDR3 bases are TGTGCCAGCAGCTATCTCGCGGGGGAGTACAATGAGCAGTTCTTC.

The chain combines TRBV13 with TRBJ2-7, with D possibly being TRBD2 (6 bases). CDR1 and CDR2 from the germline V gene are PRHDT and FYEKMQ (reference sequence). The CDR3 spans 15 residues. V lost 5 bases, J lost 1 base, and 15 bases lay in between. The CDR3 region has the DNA TGTGCCAGCAGCGGCCGGGACTCGTATTCCTACGAGCAGTACTTC. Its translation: CASSGRDSYSYEQYF.

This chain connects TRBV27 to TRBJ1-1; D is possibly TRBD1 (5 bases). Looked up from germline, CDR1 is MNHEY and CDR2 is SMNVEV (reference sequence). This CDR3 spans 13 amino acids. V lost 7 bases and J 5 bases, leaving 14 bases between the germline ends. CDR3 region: CASTLSRGTEAFF. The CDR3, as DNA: TGTGCCAGCACCCTAAGCCGGGGGACTGAAGCTTTCTTT.

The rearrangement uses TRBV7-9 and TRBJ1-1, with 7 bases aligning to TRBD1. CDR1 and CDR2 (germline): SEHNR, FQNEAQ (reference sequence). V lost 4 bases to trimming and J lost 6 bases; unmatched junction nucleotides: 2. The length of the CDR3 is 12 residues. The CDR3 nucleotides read TGTGCCAGCAGCTCGCAGGGGGCTGAAGCTTTCTTT. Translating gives CASSSQGAEAFF. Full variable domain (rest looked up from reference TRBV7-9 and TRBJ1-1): DTGVSQNPRHKITKRGQNVTFRCDPISEHNRLYWYRQTLGQGPEFLTYFQNEAQLEKSRLLSDRFSAERPKGSFSTLEIQRTEQGDSAMYLCASSSQGAEAFFGQGTRLTVV.

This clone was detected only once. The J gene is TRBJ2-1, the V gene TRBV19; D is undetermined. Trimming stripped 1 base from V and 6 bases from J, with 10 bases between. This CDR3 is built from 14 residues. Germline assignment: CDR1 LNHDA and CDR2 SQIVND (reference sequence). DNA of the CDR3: TGTGCCAGTAGTATAGGCCAGGCCCTCAATGAGCAGTTCTTC. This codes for CASSIGQALNEQFF.

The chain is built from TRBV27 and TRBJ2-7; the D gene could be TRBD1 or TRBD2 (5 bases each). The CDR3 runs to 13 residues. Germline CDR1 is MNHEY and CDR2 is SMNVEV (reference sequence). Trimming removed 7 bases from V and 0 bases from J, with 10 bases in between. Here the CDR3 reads CASMGEFSYEQYF. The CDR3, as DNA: TGTGCCAGCATGGGGGAGTTCTCCTACGAGCAGTACTTC.

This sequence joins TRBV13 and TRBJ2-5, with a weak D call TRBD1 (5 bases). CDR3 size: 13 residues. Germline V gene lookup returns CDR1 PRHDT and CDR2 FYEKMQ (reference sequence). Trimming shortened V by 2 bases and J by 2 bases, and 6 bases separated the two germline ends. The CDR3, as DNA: TGTGCCAGCAGCTTAAGGACACAAGAGACCCAGTACTTC. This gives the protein CASSLRTQETQYF.

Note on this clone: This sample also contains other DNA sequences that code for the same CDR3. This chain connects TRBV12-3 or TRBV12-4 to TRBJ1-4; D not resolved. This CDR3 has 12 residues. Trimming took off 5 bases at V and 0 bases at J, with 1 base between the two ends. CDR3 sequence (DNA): TGTGCCAGCAGTCCAACTAATGAAAAACTGTTTTTT. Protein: CASSPTNEKLFF.

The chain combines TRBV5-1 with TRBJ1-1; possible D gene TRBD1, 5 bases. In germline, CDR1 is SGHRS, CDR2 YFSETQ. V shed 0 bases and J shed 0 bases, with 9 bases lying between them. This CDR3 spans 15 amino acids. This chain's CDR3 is CASSLAPGMNTEAFF. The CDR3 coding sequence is TGCGCCAGCAGCTTGGCTCCAGGGATGAACACTGAAGCTTTCTTT.

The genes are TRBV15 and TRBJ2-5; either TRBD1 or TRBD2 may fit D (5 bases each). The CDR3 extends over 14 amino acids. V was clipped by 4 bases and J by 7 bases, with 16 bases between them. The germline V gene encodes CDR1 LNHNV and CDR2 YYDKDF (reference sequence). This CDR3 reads CATSTRRGAPTQYF. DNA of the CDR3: TGTGCCACCAGCACCCGAAGAGGGGCCCCGACCCAGTACTTC. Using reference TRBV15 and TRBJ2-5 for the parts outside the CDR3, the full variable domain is DAMVIQNPRYQVTQFGKPVTLSCSQTLNHNVMYWYQQKSSQAPKLLFHYYDKDFNNEADTPDNFQSRRPNTSFCFLDIRSPGLGDTAMYLCATSTRRGAPTQYFGPGTRLLVL.

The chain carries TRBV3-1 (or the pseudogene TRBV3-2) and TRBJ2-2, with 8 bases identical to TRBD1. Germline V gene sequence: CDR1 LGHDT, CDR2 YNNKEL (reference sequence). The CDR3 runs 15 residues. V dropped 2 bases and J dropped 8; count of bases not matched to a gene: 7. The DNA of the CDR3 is TGTGCCAGCAGCCAACAGGGGGCTCTGGGTGGGGAGCTGTTTTTT. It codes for CASSQQGALGGELFF.

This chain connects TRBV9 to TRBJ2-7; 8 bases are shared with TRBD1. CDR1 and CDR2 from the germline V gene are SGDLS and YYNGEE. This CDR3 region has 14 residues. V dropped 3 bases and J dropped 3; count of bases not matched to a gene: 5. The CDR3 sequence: CASSGQGIDYEQYF. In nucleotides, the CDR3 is TGTGCCAGCAGCGGACAGGGGATTGACTACGAGCAGTACTTC.

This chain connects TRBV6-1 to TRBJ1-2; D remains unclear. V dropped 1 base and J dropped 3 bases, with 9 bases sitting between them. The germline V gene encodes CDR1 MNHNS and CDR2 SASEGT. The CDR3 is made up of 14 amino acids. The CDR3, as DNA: TGTGCCAGCAGTGAAGGGAACGTATACTATGGCTACACCTTC. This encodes CASSEGNVYYGYTF.

CDR3 DNA: TGTGCCAGCAGTTTATTGGGGGAGGGGCAGCCCCAGCATTTT. It translates to CASSLLGEGQPQHF. This chain joins TRBV27 and TRBJ1-5; tentative D call: TRBD1 (5 bases). The V end lost 1 base, the J end lost 7 bases, and 11 bases lay between the germline ends. This CDR3 contains 14 residues. Per the germline V gene, CDR1 is MNHEY and CDR2 is SMNVEV (reference sequence).

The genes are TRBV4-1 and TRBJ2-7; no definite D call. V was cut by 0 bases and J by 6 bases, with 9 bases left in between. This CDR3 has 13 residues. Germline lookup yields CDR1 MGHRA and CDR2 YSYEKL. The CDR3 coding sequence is TGCGCCAGCAGCCAAGATGACCAGCGCGAGCAGTACTTC. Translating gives CASSQDDQREQYF.

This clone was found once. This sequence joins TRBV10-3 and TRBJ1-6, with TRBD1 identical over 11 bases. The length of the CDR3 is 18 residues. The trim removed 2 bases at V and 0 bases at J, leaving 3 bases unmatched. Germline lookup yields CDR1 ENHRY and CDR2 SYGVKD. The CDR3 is CAISEGQGASSYNSPLHF. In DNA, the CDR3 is TGTGCCATCAGTGAGGGACAGGGGGCGAGCTCCTATAATTCACCCCTCCACTTT.

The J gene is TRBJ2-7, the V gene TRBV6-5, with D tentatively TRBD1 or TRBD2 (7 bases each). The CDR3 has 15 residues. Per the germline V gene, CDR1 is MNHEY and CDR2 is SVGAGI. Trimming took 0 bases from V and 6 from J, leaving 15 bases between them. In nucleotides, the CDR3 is TGTGCCAGCAGTTACTCCGAAGGGGAGGGGGCCGAGCAGTACTTC. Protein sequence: CASSYSEGEGAEQYF.

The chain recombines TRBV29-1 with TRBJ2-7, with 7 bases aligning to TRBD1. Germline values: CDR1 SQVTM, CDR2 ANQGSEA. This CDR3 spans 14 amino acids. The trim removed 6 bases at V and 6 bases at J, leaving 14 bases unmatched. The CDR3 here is CSVIPFTGVGEQYF. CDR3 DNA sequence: TGCAGCGTAATTCCTTTTACAGGGGTCGGCGAGCAGTACTTC.

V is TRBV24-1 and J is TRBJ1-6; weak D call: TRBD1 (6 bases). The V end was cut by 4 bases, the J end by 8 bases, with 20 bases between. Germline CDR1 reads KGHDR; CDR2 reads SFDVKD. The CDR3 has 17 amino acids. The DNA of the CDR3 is TGTGCCACCAGTGACCCTAACCCGGACAGTACCCATTCACCCCTCCACTTT. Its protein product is CATSDPNPDSTHSPLHF.

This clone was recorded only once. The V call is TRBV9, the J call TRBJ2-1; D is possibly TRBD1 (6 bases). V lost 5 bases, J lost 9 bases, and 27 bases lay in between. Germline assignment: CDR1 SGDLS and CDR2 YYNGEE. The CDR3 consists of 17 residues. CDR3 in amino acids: CASSEPGELPHQREQFF. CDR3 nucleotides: TGTGCCAGCAGTGAACCAGGGGAACTTCCCCATCAGCGTGAGCAGTTCTTC. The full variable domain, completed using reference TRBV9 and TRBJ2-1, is DSGVTQTPKHLITATGQRVTLRCSPRSGDLSVYWYQQSLDQGLQFLIQYYNGEERAKGNILERFSAQQFPDLHSELNLSSLELGDSALYFCASSEPGELPHQREQFFGPGTRLTVL.

This CDR3 reads CASSESPSGRGGYEQYF. The CDR3, as DNA: TGTGCCAGCAGTGAGTCCCCCTCCGGGCGGGGGGGCTACGAGCAGTACTTC. The chain recombines TRBV6-1 with TRBJ2-7; 9 nucleotides match TRBD2. Per germline, CDR1 MNHNS and CDR2 SASEGT. V was pared by 3 bases and J by 3 bases, with 12 bases of the junction left unmatched. This CDR3 region has 17 residues.